This T cell receptor (beta chain) was found in a study of T cells in Graves' hyperthyroidism and ophthalmopathy. General study findings and limits: Model-based prediction identified ophthalmopathy a median around seven months prior to its onset.

In the case of this clonotype: Its cognate antigen is unknown.

Germline-derived CDR1 and CDR2 are WSHSY and SAAADI. This CDR3 is built from 16 residues. V dropped 3 bases and J dropped 0 bases, with 14 bases sitting between them. Across 18 months, stable Graves' hyperthyroidism was marked by no progression to ophthalmopathy. Researchers took RNA transcripts and amplified the TCR beta CDR3 regions from them. The HTBI primer set served for first-round RT-PCR of the TCR CDR3. TCRdb reprocessed the multiplex PCR reads via MiXCR and lists one record per CDR3 protein. The sample has about 580,000 distinct CDR3 sequences, roughly 46% seen once. Source material: peripheral blood or thyroid tissue (not recorded which). The clonotype originates from a young woman with Graves' hyperthyroidism. The chain combines TRBV10-2 with TRBJ2-5, with D possibly TRBD2 on 5 matching bases. The CDR3 loop is CASSEAAAEYQETQYF. CDR3 sequence (DNA): TGCGCCAGCAGTGAAGCGGCGGCCGAATACCAAGAGACCCAGTACTTC.